The rows below give T cell receptor beta chains drawn from one sample of a study of blood T cell repertoires in COVID-19. Sequenced by immunoSEQ multiplex PCR; TCRdb stores in-frame clones only, minus some. The sample has approximately 190,000 clones; about four fifths are singletons. The sequencing sample was made of peripheral blood. Source of these receptors: a man aged 60 to 69 with acute or convalescent COVID-19. CDR3s include the opening cysteine and the closing phenylalanine or tryptophan. The order of the fields is J gene, CDR3 length, D gene, V gene, clone size, CDR3 protein, CDR3 DNA. The D gene is left open where the match is weak. Rows may omit the clone size; those that give it use once, few, many or a size class.

j_gene: TRBJ1-4
len: 18
d_gene: .
v_gene: TRBV28
abundance: .
CDR3aa: CASSSRGSIRSSREKLFF
CDR3nt: TGTGCCAGCAGTTCCAGGGGATCTATACGGTCGTCGAGAGAAAAACTGTTTTTT

j_gene: TRBJ1-2
len: 14
d_gene: .
v_gene: TRBV2
abundance: .
CDR3aa: CASTDPPANYGYTF
CDR3nt: TGTGCCAGCACCGATCCGCCAGCTAACTATGGCTACACCTTC

j_gene: TRBJ1-2
len: 15
d_gene: .
v_gene: TRBV12-5
abundance: few
CDR3aa: CASGLVLGQNYGYTF
CDR3nt: TGTGCTAGTGGTTTGGTACTTGGACAGAACTATGGCTACACCTTC

j_gene: TRBJ1-4
len: 14
d_gene: TRBD1
v_gene: TRBV27
abundance: .
CDR3aa: CASSFQGANEKLFF
CDR3nt: TGTGCCAGCAGTTTCCAGGGGGCGAATGAAAAACTGTTTTTT

j_gene: TRBJ1-2
len: 12
d_gene: .
v_gene: TRBV2
abundance: .
CDR3aa: CASRVGPYGYTF
CDR3nt: TGTGCCAGCAGAGTTGGCCCCTATGGCTACACCTTC

j_gene: TRBJ2-1
len: 18
d_gene: .
v_gene: TRBV15
abundance: .
CDR3aa: CATSRDGLGTPSYNEQFF
CDR3nt: TGTGCCACCAGCAGAGATGGCCTCGGGACTCCCTCCTACAATGAGCAGTTCTTC

j_gene: TRBJ1-5
len: 15
d_gene: TRBD1
v_gene: TRBV5-1
abundance: .
CDR3aa: CASSLETGGSQPQHF
CDR3nt: TGCGCCAGCAGCTTGGAAACAGGGGGCAGTCAGCCCCAGCATTTT

j_gene: TRBJ2-7
len: 15
d_gene: .
v_gene: TRBV14
abundance: .
CDR3aa: CASSQGGHFTYEQYF
CDR3nt: TGTGCCAGCAGCCAAGGCGGGCACTTTACCTACGAGCAGTACTTC

j_gene: TRBJ1-4
len: 15
d_gene: .
v_gene: TRBV7-9
abundance: .
CDR3aa: CASSLFAGKGEKLFF
CDR3nt: TGTGCCAGCAGCTTATTTGCAGGGAAAGGTGAAAAACTGTTTTTT

j_gene: TRBJ2-7
len: 14
d_gene: .
v_gene: TRBV3-1/TRBV3-2
abundance: once
CDR3aa: CASSQDRGSYEQYF
CDR3nt: TGTGCCAGCAGCCAAGACAGGGGCTCCTACGAGCAGTACTTC

j_gene: TRBJ1-1
len: 15
d_gene: .
v_gene: TRBV18
abundance: .
CDR3aa: CASSPPGGGTAEAFF
CDR3nt: TGTGCCAGCTCACCACCTGGGGGGGGAACCGCTGAAGCTTTCTTT

j_gene: TRBJ2-7
len: 10
d_gene: .
v_gene: TRBV20-1
abundance: .
CDR3aa: CSASGYEQYF
CDR3nt: TGCAGTGCTAGCGGCTACGAGCAGTACTTC

j_gene: TRBJ1-6
len: 15
d_gene: TRBD1
v_gene: TRBV6-5
abundance: once
CDR3aa: CASSLTDRGGSPLHF
CDR3nt: TGTGCCAGCAGTTTAACGGACAGGGGCGGTTCACCCCTCCACTTT

j_gene: TRBJ1-5
len: 13
d_gene: .
v_gene: TRBV7-2
abundance: few
CDR3aa: CASSPDRNQPQHF
CDR3nt: TGTGCCAGCAGCCCAGACAGAAATCAGCCCCAGCATTTT

j_gene: TRBJ2-3
len: 16
d_gene: .
v_gene: TRBV4-2
abundance: .
CDR3aa: CASSQEGVASTDTQYF
CDR3nt: TGTGCCAGCAGCCAAGAAGGGGTAGCAAGTACAGATACGCAGTATTTT

j_gene: TRBJ2-2
len: 13
d_gene: .
v_gene: TRBV11-2
abundance: .
CDR3aa: CASSFTETGELFF
CDR3nt: TGTGCCAGCAGCTTTACAGAAACCGGGGAGCTGTTTTTT

j_gene: TRBJ1-5
len: 17
d_gene: TRBD1
v_gene: TRBV5-4
abundance: .
CDR3aa: CASSHRWTGRPNQPQHF
CDR3nt: TGTGCCAGCAGCCATCGCTGGACAGGGAGACCTAATCAGCCCCAGCATTTT

j_gene: TRBJ1-3
len: 13
d_gene: .
v_gene: TRBV20-1
abundance: .
CDR3aa: CSASSGRRNTIYF
CDR3nt: TGCAGTGCTAGTTCTGGTAGGAGGAACACCATATATTTT

j_gene: TRBJ2-7
len: 16
d_gene: .
v_gene: TRBV10-1
abundance: .
CDR3aa: CASSRRLGAGNDEQYF
CDR3nt: TGCGCCAGCAGCCGAAGGTTAGGGGCAGGGAACGACGAGCAGTACTTC

j_gene: TRBJ1-5
len: 14
d_gene: .
v_gene: TRBV7-2
abundance: .
CDR3aa: CASSLVSERQPQHF
CDR3nt: TGTGCCAGCAGCTTAGTTTCCGAGCGTCAGCCCCAGCATTTT

j_gene: TRBJ2-1
len: 15
d_gene: TRBD2
v_gene: TRBV7-9
abundance: .
CDR3aa: CASSPTGTRNNEQFF
CDR3nt: TGTGCCAGCAGCCCGACCGGGACTAGGAACAATGAGCAGTTCTTC

j_gene: TRBJ2-3
len: 16
d_gene: TRBD2
v_gene: TRBV9
abundance: .
CDR3aa: CASSVAASGVTDTQYF
CDR3nt: TGTGCCAGCAGCGTAGCGGCTAGCGGGGTCACAGATACGCAGTATTTT

j_gene: TRBJ2-1
len: 12
d_gene: .
v_gene: TRBV7-9
abundance: .
CDR3aa: CASSLVYNEQFF
CDR3nt: TGTGCCAGCAGCTTAGTATACAATGAGCAGTTCTTC

j_gene: TRBJ1-2
len: 14
d_gene: TRBD1
v_gene: TRBV6-5
abundance: .
CDR3aa: CASTLLQGINGYTF
CDR3nt: TGTGCCAGCACCCTACTACAGGGGATTAATGGCTACACCTTC

j_gene: TRBJ1-4
len: 16
d_gene: .
v_gene: TRBV4-2
abundance: few
CDR3aa: CASSLDTYATNEKLFF
CDR3nt: TGTGCCAGCAGCCTTGACACCTATGCAACTAATGAAAAACTGTTTTTT

j_gene: TRBJ1-1
len: 14
d_gene: .
v_gene: TRBV18
abundance: .
CDR3aa: CASSLTSREVEAFF
CDR3nt: TGTGCCAGCTCACTAACCAGCAGGGAGGTTGAAGCTTTCTTT

j_gene: TRBJ1-3
len: 16
d_gene: TRBD1
v_gene: TRBV4-1
abundance: .
CDR3aa: CASSQRTGGSGNTIYF
CDR3nt: TGCGCCAGCAGCCAACGGACAGGGGGCTCTGGAAACACCATATATTTT

j_gene: TRBJ2-2
len: 14
d_gene: TRBD1
v_gene: TRBV30
abundance: once
CDR3aa: CAYTTGGGHRGAVF
CDR3nt: TGTGCCTATACGACAGGGGGCGGGCACCGGGGAGCTGTTTTT

j_gene: TRBJ1-1
len: 14
d_gene: TRBD1
v_gene: TRBV19
abundance: once
CDR3aa: CASTTRQGFAEAFF
CDR3nt: TGTGCCAGTACCACAAGACAGGGTTTCGCTGAAGCTTTCTTT

j_gene: TRBJ1-2
len: 15
d_gene: TRBD1
v_gene: TRBV5-4
abundance: .
CDR3aa: CASSPQGVRSYGYTF
CDR3nt: TGTGCCAGCAGCCCCCAGGGGGTGCGGAGCTATGGCTACACCTTC

j_gene: TRBJ1-2
len: 12
d_gene: .
v_gene: TRBV23-1
abundance: .
CDR3aa: CASSQRVSGYTF
CDR3nt: TGCGCCAGCAGTCAGAGGGTTAGTGGCTACACCTTC

j_gene: TRBJ1-5
len: 17
d_gene: TRBD1
v_gene: TRBV15
abundance: .
CDR3aa: CATRGYRQGGSNQPQHF
CDR3nt: TGTGCCACCAGAGGGTATCGACAGGGGGGTTCGAATCAGCCCCAGCATTTT

j_gene: TRBJ1-5
len: 15
d_gene: TRBD1
v_gene: TRBV18
abundance: .
CDR3aa: CASSSFGTGVQPQHF
CDR3nt: TGTGCCAGCTCATCATTTGGCACAGGGGTTCAGCCCCAGCATTTT

j_gene: TRBJ2-6
len: 19
d_gene: .
v_gene: TRBV14
abundance: .
CDR3aa: CASSQVGVRLASGANVLTF
CDR3nt: TGTGCCAGCAGCCAAGTGGGAGTGCGGTTGGCCTCTGGGGCCAACGTCCTGACTTTC

j_gene: TRBJ2-7
len: 13
d_gene: .
v_gene: TRBV6-5
abundance: .
CDR3aa: CASRVRGTDEQYF
CDR3nt: TGTGCCAGCAGAGTTAGGGGGACGGACGAGCAGTACTTC

j_gene: TRBJ1-2
len: 14
d_gene: .
v_gene: TRBV29-1
abundance: .
CDR3aa: CSVGAMGGAGGYTF
CDR3nt: TGCAGCGTTGGGGCCATGGGAGGGGCAGGTGGCTACACCTTC

j_gene: TRBJ1-3
len: 17
d_gene: .
v_gene: TRBV30
abundance: few
CDR3aa: CAWSAAGLADSGNTIYF
CDR3nt: TGTGCCTGGAGTGCGGCGGGGCTTGCAGATTCTGGAAACACCATATATTTT

j_gene: TRBJ2-7
len: 14
d_gene: TRBD1
v_gene: TRBV7-9
abundance: .
CDR3aa: CASSFRDRGYEQYF
CDR3nt: TGTGCCAGCAGCTTTCGGGACAGGGGCTACGAGCAGTACTTC

j_gene: TRBJ2-7
len: 16
d_gene: .
v_gene: TRBV7-9
abundance: .
CDR3aa: CASSLGGESPTYEQYF
CDR3nt: TGTGCCAGCAGCTTAGGGGGAGAGTCACCTACCTACGAGCAGTACTTC

j_gene: TRBJ1-3
len: 16
d_gene: .
v_gene: TRBV7-8
abundance: .
CDR3aa: CASRAGTPSSGNTIYF
CDR3nt: TGTGCCAGCAGAGCCGGGACACCGTCCTCTGGAAACACCATATATTTT

j_gene: TRBJ2-1
len: 15
d_gene: TRBD2
v_gene: TRBV6-5
abundance: few
CDR3aa: CASSSGGVSYNEQFF
CDR3nt: TGTGCCAGCAGTTCCGGGGGGGTCTCCTACAATGAGCAGTTCTTC

j_gene: TRBJ2-7
len: 13
d_gene: .
v_gene: TRBV5-6
abundance: .
CDR3aa: CASTHRDSYEQYF
CDR3nt: TGTGCCAGCACTCACAGGGACTCCTACGAGCAGTACTTC

j_gene: TRBJ1-4
len: 13
d_gene: .
v_gene: TRBV12-3/TRBV12-4
abundance: .
CDR3aa: CASRPIRGEKLFF
CDR3nt: TGTGCCAGCAGACCGATAAGAGGGGAAAAACTGTTTTTT

j_gene: TRBJ1-5
len: 12
d_gene: .
v_gene: TRBV2
abundance: .
CDR3aa: CASSDWNQPQHF
CDR3nt: TGTGCCAGTTCCGACTGGAATCAGCCCCAGCATTTT

j_gene: TRBJ2-2
len: 19
d_gene: TRBD2
v_gene: TRBV9
abundance: .
CDR3aa: CASSVAPPGGYSGTGELFF
CDR3nt: TGTGCCAGCAGCGTAGCCCCACCCGGGGGGTATTCGGGAACCGGGGAGCTGTTTTTT

j_gene: TRBJ2-7
len: 15
d_gene: TRBD2
v_gene: TRBV7-3
abundance: .
CDR3aa: CASSLAGGPTYEQYF
CDR3nt: TGTGCCAGCAGCTTAGCGGGGGGGCCCACCTACGAGCAGTACTTC

j_gene: TRBJ1-2
len: 16
d_gene: TRBD1
v_gene: TRBV3-1/TRBV3-2
abundance: .
CDR3aa: CASSRGTGRNNYGYTF
CDR3nt: TGTGCCAGCAGCCGCGGGACAGGGAGGAATAACTATGGCTACACCTTC

j_gene: TRBJ1-4
len: 13
d_gene: .
v_gene: TRBV29-1
abundance: .
CDR3aa: CSARNRFNEKLFF
CDR3nt: TGCAGCGCCCGGAACAGGTTTAATGAAAAACTGTTTTTT

j_gene: TRBJ1-3
len: 15
d_gene: .
v_gene: TRBV5-5
abundance: .
CDR3aa: CASSLLPGTGNTIYF
CDR3nt: TGTGCCAGCAGCTTACTCCCAGGGACTGGAAACACCATATATTTT

j_gene: TRBJ1-4
len: 14
d_gene: .
v_gene: TRBV30
abundance: .
CDR3aa: CAWSLDGGSEKLFF
CDR3nt: TGTGCCTGGAGTTTGGACGGAGGGAGTGAAAAACTGTTTTTT

j_gene: TRBJ2-1
len: 13
d_gene: .
v_gene: TRBV19
abundance: .
CDR3aa: CASRPRQYNEQFF
CDR3nt: TGTGCCAGTAGGCCCCGACAATACAATGAGCAGTTCTTC